This TCR beta chain appears in the sequencing data of a study of human T cells and chemical hapten exposure (TCRdb year 2021). Regarding the complete study: For sensitization, 2% DPC in acetone was applied to a 2 cm by 2 cm area of upper inner arm skin. Patient blood was sampled pre-sensitization (week 0) and at 2, 6 and about 24 weeks after DPC sensitization. For TCR sequencing, blood came from 25 to 35 alopecia patients at anywhere from one to four time points (pre-sensitization, 2, 6 and 24 weeks). Weekly therapeutic DPC doses were additionally applied to the scalp of patients throughout the roughly 23-week study period. Peripheral blood TCR repertoire changes were tracked in vivo in alopecia patients during primary and secondary sensitization to the hapten diphenylcyclopropenone (DPC). Patch testing on the upper back used Finn chambers containing 0.01% DPC, with scoring done after 6 days according to International Contact Dermatitis Research Group standards. Libraries were pooled for sequencing, and variation in per-sample TCR yields was attributed mainly to small differences in library volumes within the pool. Most of the patients in the cohort were female, and the cohort covered alopecia areata with under or over 50% scalp involvement, alopecia totalis and alopecia universalis.

This clonotype was observed a few times. The antigen this receptor binds is unknown. Base qualities are not provided; no much larger clone lies one nucleotide away. Germline trimming: 5 bases from V, 7 bases from J; junction bases outside gene matches: 9. The CDR3 runs 14 amino acids, cysteine and phenylalanine included. Left in the record is the CDR3 DNA by itself, 42 bases read in frame from the first base. Reading the label with the study, this specimen's time point is: patch test 1, 2 weeks after DPC sensitization. The treatment or condition label corresponds to: therapeutic diphenylcyclopropenone sensitization with weekly scalp DPC. At each patch-test visit, blood was drawn before the patch test was applied. Eligible patients were aged 18 to 70, diagnosed with alopecia, deemed suitable for DPC therapy, and excluded if pregnant. Total RNA was extracted from unfractionated whole blood that had been collected in Tempus Blood RNA tubes.

The study at large found these results: Expanded TCRs formed significantly more large CDR3 similarity clusters than pre-sensitization or healthy control sets, consistent with antigen-driven responses. Repeated subsampling changed both the strength of the expansion versus patch-test correlation and the threshold at which the correlation became significant. The number of PT1 expanded TCRs positively correlated with patch test score, significant at thresholds 8, 16 and 32 but not 4. DPC sensitization did not change the number of TCRs with a frequency above 1 in 1000, and there was no evidence of changes in global repertoire structure. All patients had alopecia, a presumed autoimmune disease, so their immune response might differ from that of healthy individuals.

Library generation was performed with RACE. For sequencing, a NextSeq 500 was employed. During library preparation, unique molecular identifiers were attached to individual cDNA molecules so that TCRs could be counted in a quantitative, reproducible way. Each blood RNA sample was used to sequence both TCR alpha and TCR beta chains. Regarding the original processing steps: A median of roughly 98,000 TCRs per sample was observed, with a range of roughly 20,000 to 700,000. V, J and CDR3 annotation of the TCR reads was performed with the Decombinator software suite. For the PS versus PT1 abundance plots, all samples were subsampled to the same number of TCRs (28,000). Expanded TCRs were defined as absent before sensitization and observed at least eight times at the 2-week time point. The public sequencing data were trimmed at Q25 with fastp and processed into clonotypes with MiXCR by TCRdb, which kept only in-frame beta chains. Rows are unified per CDR3 protein, each entry keeping the most common DNA and genes. The V and J calls reflect TCRdb's pipeline rather than the authors' work. A total of 120,000 or so distinct CDR3 sequences appear in this sample, around 13% of them only once. 0.9% to 0.95% of the sample goes to the ten largest clones.

The clonotype was recovered from a man between 18 and 29 years old with alopecia areata. Some clones in this sample may be carry-over from other donors' samples. The sequencing used whole blood, collected in connection with sensitization to the hapten diphenylcyclopropenone (DPC). The receptor chain draws on TRBV12-3 or TRBV12-4 and TRBJ1-1; 8 of the junction bases match TRBD1. CDR3 sequence: CASSLQGVMGEAFF. The bases read TGTGCCAGCAGTCTACAGGGGGTGATGGGTGAAGCTTTCTTT.